This entry lists 22 T cell receptor beta chains sequenced from one sample in a study of T cell responses to AZD1222 COVID-19 vaccine. Only in-frame clones appear in the TCRdb table, and some are missing; sequencing was by immunoSEQ multiplex PCR. The repertoire consists of about 68,000 clones, with about three quarters occurring once and the leading ten covering 9.5% to 13%. The sample was peripheral blood, taken on day 0 of AZD1222 vaccination. These receptors were obtained from an adult in good health.

This clone occurred a few times. The J gene is TRBJ2-7, the V gene TRBV2; D not certain. Germline assignment: CDR1 SNHLY and CDR2 FYNNEI. This CDR3 comprises 16 residues. Trimming shortened V by 3 bases and J by 0 bases, and 15 bases separated the two germline ends. CDR3 loop: CASSDDLSLNSYEQYF. The CDR3 bases are TGTGCCAGCAGTGACGATCTCTCTCTTAACTCCTACGAGCAGTACTTC.

The rearrangement uses TRBV5-1 and TRBJ1-3; 7 bases match TRBD1. Looked up from germline, CDR1 is SGHRS and CDR2 is YFSETQ. The CDR3 loop spans 13 amino acids. The V and J ends lost 5 bases and 3 bases, in that order; junction bases with no gene match: 2. The CDR3 DNA sequence: TGCGCCAGCAGGCAGGGGGATGGAAACACCATATATTTT. This codes for CASRQGDGNTIYF.

The chain carries TRBV2 and TRBJ1-1; 10 bases match TRBD1. J gave up 3 bases and V 6 bases, and 1 base lay outside the gene matches. Per the germline V gene, CDR1 is SNHLY and CDR2 is FYNNEI. There are 13 residues in the CDR3. CDR3 in amino acids: CASRDRGHTEAFF. CDR3 coding DNA: TGTGCCAGCAGAGACAGGGGGCACACTGAAGCTTTCTTT. Full variable domain (remainder filled in from reference TRBV2 and TRBJ1-1): EPEVTQTPSHQVTQMGQEVILRCVPISNHLYFYWYRQILGQKVEFLVSFYNNEISEKSEIFDDQFSVERPDGSNFTLKIRSTKLEDSAMYFCASRDRGHTEAFFGQGTRLTVV.

This chain connects TRBV6-1 to TRBJ1-6, with D perhaps TRBD1 (6 bases). The length of the CDR3 is 14 residues. Germline lookup yields CDR1 MNHNS and CDR2 SASEGT. Trimming took off 2 bases at V and 11 bases at J, with 13 bases between the two ends. CDR3 coding DNA: TGTGCCAGCAGTGAAATAGCAGGGGTGGCACCCCTCCACTTT. Residues: CASSEIAGVAPLHF.

The gene calls are TRBV10-1 and TRBJ2-7; 7 bases line up with TRBD1. V lost 5 bases to trimming and J lost 6 bases; unmatched junction nucleotides: 7. The CDR3 covers 13 residues. The germline CDR1 and CDR2 sequences are WNHNN and SYGVQD (reference sequence). DNA for the CDR3: TGCGCCAGCAGTTCCGACAGGGCTGGCGAGCAGTACTTC. Translated: CASSSDRAGEQYF.

The chain couples TRBV18 to TRBJ2-2; D may be TRBD1 or TRBD2 (5 bases each). The CDR3 is 17 amino acids. Trimming stripped 6 bases from V and 4 bases from J, with 21 bases between. Germline assignment: CDR1 KGHSH and CDR2 LQKENI. The CDR3 sequence is CASSNTNGDGTTGELFF. CDR3 bases: TGTGCCAGCTCCAACACTAACGGCGACGGGACCACCGGGGAGCTGTTTTTT.

The genes are TRBV15 and TRBJ2-7, with TRBD2 as a possible D gene (6 bases). The V gene lost 1 base and the J gene lost 3 bases, with 16 bases spanning the gap. The CDR3 sequence is 16 residues long. From germline, CDR1 is LNHNV and CDR2 YYDKDF (reference sequence). The CDR3 region has the DNA TGTGCCACCAGCAGAGCTGGGGGAGGTGGTGGCTACGAGCAGTACTTC. Protein product: CATSRAGGGGGYEQYF.

The chain recombines TRBV5-1 with TRBJ2-7; 7 nucleotides match TRBD1. Losses at the gene ends were 0 bases for V and 0 bases for J; bases not matched to a gene: 3. The CDR3 spans 15 residues. CDR1 is SGHRS, CDR2 YFSETQ, per germline. The CDR3, as DNA: TGCGCCAGCAGCTTGGACAGGGGAATCTCCTACGAGCAGTACTTC. Protein product: CASSLDRGISYEQYF.

The chain is built from TRBV18 and TRBJ1-1; TRBD1 agrees at 8 bases. Germline trimming cut 4 bases from V and 4 bases from J; bases unmatched to any gene: 11. Germline V gene lookup returns CDR1 KGHSH and CDR2 LQKENI. The length of the CDR3 is 16 residues. The CDR3 loop reads CASSLGQGQMVTEAFF. The CDR3 DNA sequence: TGTGCCAGCTCACTCGGACAGGGCCAGATGGTCACTGAAGCTTTCTTT.

The chain is built from TRBV1 and TRBJ2-5. TRBV1 corresponds to a pseudogene. The CDR3 is made up of 22 amino acids. The CDR3 DNA follows: TGCACCAGCAGCCAGGTTACGATCGGAAAACACAATGTTCTTTGTTTGGGGGAGACCCAGTACTTC. This encodes CTSSQVTIGKHNVLCLGETQYF.

The rearrangement uses TRBV19 and TRBJ2-4; D is uncertain. The CDR3 runs to 15 residues. Germline lookup yields CDR1 LNHDA and CDR2 SQIVND (reference sequence). Trimming cost V 1 base and J 9 bases, with 16 bases left between them. The CDR3 loop reads CASSIARSGRGIQYF. In DNA, the CDR3 is TGTGCCAGTAGTATAGCCCGATCTGGGCGCGGCATTCAGTACTTC.

The gene calls are TRBV4-2 and TRBJ2-3; TRBD2 matches at 10 bases. The germline gives CDR1 LGHNA, CDR2 YNFKEQ. V was pared by 5 bases and J by 2 bases, with 10 bases of the junction left unmatched. The CDR3 contains 17 residues. The CDR3 sequence is CASSKSTSGDTTDTQYF. The CDR3 nucleotides are TGTGCCAGCAGCAAAAGCACTAGCGGGGACACCACAGATACGCAGTATTTT.

J is TRBJ1-1 and V is TRBV30; 7 nucleotides line up with TRBD1. The CDR3 has 12 residues. Germline CDR1 reads GTSNPN; CDR2 reads SVGIG (reference sequence). V lost 6 bases and J lost 8; bases outside the gene matches: 9. CDR3: CACDRVVSEAFF. CDR3 in DNA: TGTGCCTGTGACAGGGTAGTTAGCGAAGCTTTCTTT.

The chain employs TRBV4-1 and TRBJ2-7, with unresolved D. There are 16 residues in the CDR3. V was trimmed by 0 bases and J by 0 bases, leaving 12 bases between them. Germline values: CDR1 MGHRA, CDR2 YSYEKL. The CDR3 reads CASSQDSAWTSYEQYF. CDR3 coding DNA: TGCGCCAGCAGCCAAGATTCGGCTTGGACCTCCTACGAGCAGTACTTC.

The rearrangement links TRBV4-3 to TRBJ1-4; 10 positions agree with TRBD1. The germline gives CDR1 LGHNA, CDR2 YSLEER. Trimming took 3 bases from V and 8 from J; bases not matched to a gene: 3. CDR3 size: 14 residues. The CDR3 DNA reads as TGCGCCAGCAGCCAGAGGACAGGGGGGGAAAAACTGTTTTTT. Translating it yields CASSQRTGGEKLFF.

This clone has just a few counts. The chain employs TRBV29-1 and TRBJ1-4; 8 positions match TRBD1. CDR1 and CDR2 (germline): SQVTM, ANQGSEA. V shed 5 bases, J shed 3 bases, and the junction held 8 bases outside the gene matches. The CDR3 is 15 amino acids. CDR3 loop: CSVQRTGLANEKLFF. The CDR3 DNA sequence: TGCAGCGTTCAACGGACAGGGCTTGCTAATGAAAAACTGTTTTTT. Full variable domain (rest looked up from reference TRBV29-1 and TRBJ1-4): SAVISQKPSRDICQRGTSLTIQCQVDSQVTMMFWYRQQPGQSLTLIATANQGSEATYESGFVIDKFPISRPNLTFSTLTVSNMSPEDSSIYLCSVQRTGLANEKLFFGSGTQLSVL.

The chain has TRBV19 and TRBJ1-6; 7 nucleotides agree with TRBD1. Per germline, CDR1 LNHDA and CDR2 SQIVND (reference sequence). This CDR3 is 16 amino acids long. V dropped 5 bases and J dropped 8; count of bases not matched to a gene: 12. Written as DNA, the CDR3 is TGTGCCAGTAGTCTACGGACAGGCTGGGGGGATTCACCCCTCCACTTT. It specifies CASSLRTGWGDSPLHF.

This chain joins TRBV19 and TRBJ1-5; D perhaps matches TRBD1 (5 bases). The germline V gene encodes CDR1 LNHDA and CDR2 SQIVND (reference sequence). This CDR3 spans 15 amino acids. V was pared by 3 bases and J by 7 bases, with 16 bases between. The CDR3 region is CASSMGPMGGQPQHF. The CDR3 DNA follows: TGTGCCAGTAGTATGGGGCCGATGGGGGGGCAGCCCCAGCATTTT.

The V gene is TRBV12-3 or TRBV12-4, the J gene TRBJ1-2; weak D call: TRBD1 (5 bases). Deletions cut 6 bases from V and 7 bases from J, with 15 bases between. The CDR3 is 13 amino acids. The CDR3 reads CASSPPQGRGYTF. The CDR3 DNA reads TGTGCCAGCAGCCCACCCCAGGGCCGTGGCTACACCTTC.

The V and J genes are TRBV28 and TRBJ1-1, with D unclear. Germline V gene data show CDR1 as MDHEN and CDR2 as SYDVKM. The CDR3 length is 13 residues. Deletions cut 2 bases from V and 8 bases from J, with 12 bases between. The CDR3, as DNA: TGTGCCAGCAGTTTAAGGTCTTGGCTGGAAGCTTTCTTT. Protein sequence: CASSLRSWLEAFF.

This chain connects TRBV18 to TRBJ2-5; 7 nucleotides line up with TRBD1. This CDR3 contains 13 residues. V shed 5 bases and J 2 bases; nucleotides not matched to a gene: 2. CDR1 is KGHSH and CDR2 is LQKENI in the germline V gene. The CDR3 loop reads CASSRDRQETQYF. The DNA of the CDR3 is TGTGCCAGCTCAAGGGACAGACAAGAGACCCAGTACTTC.

V gene TRBV4-1 combines with J gene TRBJ2-3; unclear D gene. The CDR3 runs 13 residues. V was trimmed by 0 bases and J by 8 bases, leaving 9 bases between them. From germline, CDR1 is MGHRA and CDR2 YSYEKL. For the CDR3, the DNA is TGCGCCAGCAGCCAAGAAGTACAAGTTACGCAGTATTTT. Translating gives CASSQEVQVTQYF.